These T cell receptor beta chains were read from a single sample in a study of cytomegalovirus exposure and HLA in healthy donors. Sequenced by immunoSEQ multiplex PCR; TCRdb stores in-frame clones only, minus some. The sample carries roughly 56,000 clones, just under 95% recorded once. The sample taken for sequencing was PBMCs. The receptor set was obtained from a man in his late teens or twenties in good health and CMV-seronegative. Each CDR3 is given with its conserved first and last residue.

TRBV7-9 CASSLPGLAGYTGELFF
TRBV9 CASSVGLDERETQYF
TRBV19 CASSIWGGMNTGELFF
TRBV19 CASSSAGPGQPQHF
TRBV9 CASSTSGQGAYNEQFF
TRBV5-6 CASSLTASSYEQYF
TRBV6-6 CASSYSSTGHDYGYTF
TRBV5-8 CASSLLPRGSYSPLHF
TRBV15 CATSPQTGTGSQPQHF
TRBV7-9 CASSSSPGLEKADTQYF
TRBV7-8 CASSARDRIYEQYF
TRBV6-6 CASSYSNWLAGETQYF
TRBV7-2 CASSFEVGELFF
TRBV7-8 CASSLSAGGGQETQYF
TRBV5-8 CASSFHRGQGSGYGYTF
TRBV25-1 CASSDHGGATGIQYF
TRBV6-5 CASSFGTGGEGEQYF
TRBV9 CASSEGTSDRETQYF
TRBV6-6 CASSSTSGRFVF
TRBV6-5 CASRPGQAMYTEAFF
TRBV4-3 CASSHREGYTEAFF
TRBV7-8 CASSLPAGEQYF
TRBV6-4 CASSDMGTPTDTQYF
TRBV6-5 CASRVTGGAYGEQFF
TRBV19 CASSIGLSGANVLTF
TRBV27 CASSQRGQGDGYTF
TRBV7-6 CASSFQLNTEAFF
TRBV5-1 CASSLERARTDTQYF
TRBV7-2 CASSLGGGRVDTQYF
TRBV28 CASSVTGLNTEAFF
TRBV5-1 CASSWGTGSSGNTIYF
TRBV27 CASSLFPTAVSYNEQFF
TRBV7-9 CASSPKSAGIPNEQFF
TRBV6-5 CASGYRGMAEKLFF
TRBV7-2 CASSLPAGREESGYTF
TRBV6-5 CASRQQVMNTEAFF
TRBV19 CASSIGSGTYEQYF
TRBV7-2 CASSLRTGYANQPQHF
TRBV5-1 CASSDTGGDFYGYTF
TRBV21-1 CASSKEGQLNEKLFF
TRBV28 CASRGQVLSYEQYF
TRBV27 CASSLDSNSYNEQFF
TRBV2 CATSRTGQGNIEAFF
TRBV5-1 CASSLEDSRTGELFF
TRBV7-9 CASSQAGINEKLFF
TRBV10-2 CASSRTGTGSYNEQFF
TRBV19 CASSITRDREAETQYF
TRBV30 CAWSVQIGSIEQYF
TRBV14 CASSQVTLTGTREKLFF
TRBV13 CASSLGSGRTSKNIQYF
TRBV6-5 CASRTQSSYNSPLHF
TRBV11-2 CASSPHQGRNEQFF